This T cell receptor beta chain is drawn from a study of blood T cell repertoires in COVID-19. Study background: The United States, Italy and Spain provided the acute and convalescent COVID-19 samples. Sample material is recorded as cDNA or gDNA derived from T cells, B-cell-depleted T cells, or PBMCs.

The method was immunoSEQ multiplex PCR; TCRdb's version includes in-frame clones alone and lacks a portion of them. The sample contains about 150,000 clones, 83% of which appear only once. This clone was recorded only once. The CDR3 sequence is 15 residues long. In germline, CDR1 is SGHAT, CDR2 FQNNGV. The V gene lost 2 bases and the J gene lost 4 bases, with 12 bases spanning the gap. The chain combines TRBV11-2 with TRBJ1-5; D is unresolved. Sequenced input: peripheral blood. The receptor comes from a woman older than 75 with acute or convalescent COVID-19. CDR3 sequence (DNA): TGTGCCAGCAGCTTATCCGCGGGTTCTAATCAGCCCCAGCATTTT. Its translation is CASSLSAGSNQPQHF.